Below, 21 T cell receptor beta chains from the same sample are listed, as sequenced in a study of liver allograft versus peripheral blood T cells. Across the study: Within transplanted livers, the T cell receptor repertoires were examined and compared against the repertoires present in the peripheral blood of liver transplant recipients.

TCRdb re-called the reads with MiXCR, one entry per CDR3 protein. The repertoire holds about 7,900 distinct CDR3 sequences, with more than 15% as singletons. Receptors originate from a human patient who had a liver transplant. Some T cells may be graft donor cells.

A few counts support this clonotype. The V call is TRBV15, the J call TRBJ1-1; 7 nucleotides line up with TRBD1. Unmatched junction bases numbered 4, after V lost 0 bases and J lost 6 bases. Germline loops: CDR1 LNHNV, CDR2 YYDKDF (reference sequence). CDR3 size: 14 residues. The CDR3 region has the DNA TGTGCCACCAGCAGAGAGGGACAGTGGGCTGAAGCTTTCTTT. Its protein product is CATSREGQWAEAFF.

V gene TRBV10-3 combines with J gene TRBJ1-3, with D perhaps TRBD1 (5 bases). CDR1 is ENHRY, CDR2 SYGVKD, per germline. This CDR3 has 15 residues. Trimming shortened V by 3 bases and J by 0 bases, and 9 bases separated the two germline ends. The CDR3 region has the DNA TGTGCCATCAGTGAACAGGCCAACTCTGGAAACACCATATATTTT. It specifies CAISEQANSGNTIYF.

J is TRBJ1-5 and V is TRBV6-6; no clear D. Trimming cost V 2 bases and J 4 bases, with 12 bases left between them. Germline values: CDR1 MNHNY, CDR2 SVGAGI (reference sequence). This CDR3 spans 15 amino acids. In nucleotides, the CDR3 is TGTGCCAGCAGTTACGGGGTAGGAGGGAATCAGCCCCAGCATTTT. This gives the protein CASSYGVGGNQPQHF.

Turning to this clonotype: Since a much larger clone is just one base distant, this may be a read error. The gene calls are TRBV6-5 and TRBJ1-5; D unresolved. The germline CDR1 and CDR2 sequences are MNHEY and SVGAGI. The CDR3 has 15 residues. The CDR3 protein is CVSTLNRYSNQPQHF. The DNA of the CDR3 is TGTGTCAGCACTCTTAACAGATATAGCAATCAGCCCCAGCATTTT.

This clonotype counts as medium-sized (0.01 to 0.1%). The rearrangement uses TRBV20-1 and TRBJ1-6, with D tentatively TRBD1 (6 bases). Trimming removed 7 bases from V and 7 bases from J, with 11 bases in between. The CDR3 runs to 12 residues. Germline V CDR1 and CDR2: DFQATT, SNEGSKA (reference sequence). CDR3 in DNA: TGCAGTGTAGGGGGGTGGAATTCACCCCTCCACTTT. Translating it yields CSVGGWNSPLHF.

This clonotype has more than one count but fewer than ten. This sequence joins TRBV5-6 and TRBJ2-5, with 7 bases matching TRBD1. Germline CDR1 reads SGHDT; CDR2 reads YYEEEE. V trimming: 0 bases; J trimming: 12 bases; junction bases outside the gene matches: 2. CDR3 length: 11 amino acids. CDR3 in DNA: TGTGCCAGCAGCTTGGTTGGGACAGAGTACTTC. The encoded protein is CASSLVGTEYF.

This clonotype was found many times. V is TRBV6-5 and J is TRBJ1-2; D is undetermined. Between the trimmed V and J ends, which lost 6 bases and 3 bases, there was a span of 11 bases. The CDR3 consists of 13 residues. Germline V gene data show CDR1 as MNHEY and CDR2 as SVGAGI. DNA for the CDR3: TGTGCCAGCAGACCGCCAGCGGACTATGGCTACACCTTC. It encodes CASRPPADYGYTF.

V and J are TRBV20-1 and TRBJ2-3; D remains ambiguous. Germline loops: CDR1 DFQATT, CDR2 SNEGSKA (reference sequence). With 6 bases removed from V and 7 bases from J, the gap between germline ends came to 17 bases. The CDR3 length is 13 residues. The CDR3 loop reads CSAGRFQQNTQYF. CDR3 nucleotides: TGCAGTGCCGGGCGTTTCCAGCAGAATACGCAGTATTTT.

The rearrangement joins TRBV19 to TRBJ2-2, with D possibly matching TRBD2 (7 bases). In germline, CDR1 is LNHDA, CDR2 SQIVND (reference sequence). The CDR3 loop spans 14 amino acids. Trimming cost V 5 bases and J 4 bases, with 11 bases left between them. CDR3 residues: CASSGGGATGELFF. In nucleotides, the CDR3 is TGTGCCAGTAGTGGGGGGGGGGCCACCGGGGAGCTGTTTTTT.

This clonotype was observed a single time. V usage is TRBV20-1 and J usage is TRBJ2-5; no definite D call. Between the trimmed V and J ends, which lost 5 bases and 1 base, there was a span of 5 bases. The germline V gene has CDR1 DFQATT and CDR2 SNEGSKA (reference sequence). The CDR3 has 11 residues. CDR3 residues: CSARTQETQYF. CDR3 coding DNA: TGCAGTGCTCGGACCCAAGAGACCCAGTACTTC.

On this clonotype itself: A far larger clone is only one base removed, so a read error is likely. The CDR3 reads CAISESSAGGPYEQYF. The CDR3 DNA follows: TGTGCCATCAGTGAGTCATCAGCGGGGGGGCCCTATGAGCAGTACTTC. V gene TRBV10-3 combines with J gene TRBJ2-7; TRBD2 matches at 10 bases. The CDR3 totals 16 residues. Germline CDR1 ENHRY, CDR2 SYGVKD.

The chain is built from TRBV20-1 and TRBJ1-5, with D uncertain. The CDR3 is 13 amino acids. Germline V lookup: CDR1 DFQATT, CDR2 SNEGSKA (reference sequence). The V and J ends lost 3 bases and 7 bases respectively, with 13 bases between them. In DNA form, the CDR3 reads TGCAGTGCTAGGCTCCGCTCGGGGCAGCCCCAGCATTTT. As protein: CSARLRSGQPQHF.

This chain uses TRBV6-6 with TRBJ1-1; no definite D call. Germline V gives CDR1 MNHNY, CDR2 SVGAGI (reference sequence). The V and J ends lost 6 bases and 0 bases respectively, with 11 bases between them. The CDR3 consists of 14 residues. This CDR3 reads CASSNGGMNTEAFF. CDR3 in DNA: TGTGCCAGCAGCAACGGCGGGATGAACACTGAAGCTTTCTTT.

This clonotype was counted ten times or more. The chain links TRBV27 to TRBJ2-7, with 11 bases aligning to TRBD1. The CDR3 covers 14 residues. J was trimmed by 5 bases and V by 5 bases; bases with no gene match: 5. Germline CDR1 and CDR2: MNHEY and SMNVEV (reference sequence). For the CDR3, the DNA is TGTGCCAGCAGTGGACAGGGGGCGCCCCACGAGCAGTACTTC. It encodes CASSGQGAPHEQYF.

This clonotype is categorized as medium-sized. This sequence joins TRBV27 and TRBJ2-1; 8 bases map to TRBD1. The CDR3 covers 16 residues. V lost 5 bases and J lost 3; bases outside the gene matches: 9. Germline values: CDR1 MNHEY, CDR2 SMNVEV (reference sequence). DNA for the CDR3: TGTGCCAGCAGTGACCTCCAGGGGGCAAGCTACAATGAGCAGTTCTTC. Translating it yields CASSDLQGASYNEQFF.

CDR3 residues: CSARRQGAYQPQHF. Written as DNA, the CDR3 is TGCAGTGCTAGAAGGCAGGGGGCTTATCAGCCCCAGCATTTT. The chain is built from TRBV20-1 and TRBJ1-5; the match to TRBD1 covers 8 bases. V trimming: 2 bases; J trimming: 5 bases; junction bases outside the gene matches: 5. The germline gives CDR1 DFQATT, CDR2 SNEGSKA (reference sequence). CDR3 length equals 14 residues.

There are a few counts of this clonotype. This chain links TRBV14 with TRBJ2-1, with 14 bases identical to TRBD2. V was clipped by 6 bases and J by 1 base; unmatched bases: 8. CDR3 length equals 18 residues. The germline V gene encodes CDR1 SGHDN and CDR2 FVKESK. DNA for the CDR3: TGTGCCAGCAGTCGACTAGCGGGAGGGCGGAGTTCCTACAATGAGCAGTTCTTC. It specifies CASSRLAGGRSSYNEQFF.

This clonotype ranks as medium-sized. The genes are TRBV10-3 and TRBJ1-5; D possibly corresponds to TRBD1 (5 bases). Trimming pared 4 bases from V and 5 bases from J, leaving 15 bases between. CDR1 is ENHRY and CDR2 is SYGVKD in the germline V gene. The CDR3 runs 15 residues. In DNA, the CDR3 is TGTGCCATCAGTGCCGTCGGGGGTGGGGATCAGCCCCAGCATTTT. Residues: CAISAVGGGDQPQHF.

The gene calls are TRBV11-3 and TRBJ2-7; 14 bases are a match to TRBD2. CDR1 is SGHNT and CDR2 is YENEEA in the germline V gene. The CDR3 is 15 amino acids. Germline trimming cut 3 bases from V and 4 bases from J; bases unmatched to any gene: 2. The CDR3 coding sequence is TGTGCCAGCAGCTTCGGGACTAGCGGGAGTTACGAGCAGTACTTC. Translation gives CASSFGTSGSYEQYF.

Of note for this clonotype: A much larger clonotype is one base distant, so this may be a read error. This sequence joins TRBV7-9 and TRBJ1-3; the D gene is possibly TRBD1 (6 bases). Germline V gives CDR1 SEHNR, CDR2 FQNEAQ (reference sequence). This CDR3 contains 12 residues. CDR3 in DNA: TGTGCCAGCACCCCCCGCTGGGACACCATAAATTTT. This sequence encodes CASTPRWDTINF. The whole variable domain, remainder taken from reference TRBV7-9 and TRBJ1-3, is DTGVSQNPRHKITKRGQNVTFRCDPISEHNRLYWYRQTLGQGPEFLTYFQNEAQLEKSRLLSDRFSAERPKGSFSTLEIQRTEQGDSAMYLCASTPRWDTINFGEGSWLTVV.

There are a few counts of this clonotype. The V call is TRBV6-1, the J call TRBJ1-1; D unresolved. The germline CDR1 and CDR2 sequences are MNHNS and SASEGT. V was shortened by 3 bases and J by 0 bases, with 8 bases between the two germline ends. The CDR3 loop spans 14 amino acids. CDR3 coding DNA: TGTGCCAGCAGTGAGTATCACATGAACACTGAAGCTTTCTTT. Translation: CASSEYHMNTEAFF.